These 8 T cell receptor beta chains originate from one sample sequenced in a study of shared clonotypes between healthy human individuals. This table comes from immunoSEQ multiplex PCR, and its TCRdb copy is limited to in-frame clones, with some not included. The repertoire includes some 800,000 clones, more than 85% of them detected once, and 24% sits in the top ten. CD45RO-negative CD8 cells positively selected for CCR7 made up the naive population, which excluded terminally differentiated effector memory CD45RA+ cells. The material sequenced was naive CD8+ T cells sorted from blood. Every receptor here comes from a man under 40 in good health.

V and J are TRBV5-5 and TRBJ2-1; no firm D call. Looked up from germline, CDR1 is SGHKS and CDR2 is YYEKEE (reference sequence). The CDR3 runs 14 residues. The V end lost 0 bases, the J end lost 5 bases, and 9 bases lay between the germline ends. The CDR3 DNA is TGTGCCAGCAGCTTGGTCGCCGGAGACAATGAGCAGTTCTTC. This encodes CASSLVAGDNEQFF.

This chain uses TRBV27 with TRBJ2-2, with 8 nucleotides matching TRBD2. The germline CDR1 and CDR2 sequences are MNHEY and SMNVEV (reference sequence). V lost 3 bases to trimming and J lost 1 base; unmatched junction nucleotides: 4. This CDR3 has 16 amino acids. CDR3 amino acids: CASSFSGGLNTGELFF. The CDR3 coding sequence is TGTGCCAGCAGTTTCTCGGGAGGGTTGAACACCGGGGAGCTGTTTTTT.

The gene calls are TRBV7-9 and TRBJ1-4; D remains ambiguous. The CDR3 has 16 amino acids. Germline V lookup: CDR1 SEHNR, CDR2 FQNEAQ (reference sequence). V lost 1 base and J 8 bases, leaving 17 bases between the germline ends. CDR3 coding DNA: TGTGCCAGCAGCTTAGGTGGGCGCGGACCAATAGAAAAACTGTTTTTT. Encoded protein: CASSLGGRGPIEKLFF.

The chain links TRBV28 to TRBJ1-3; D call uncertain. The CDR3 contains 14 residues. The germline CDR1 and CDR2 sequences are MDHEN and SYDVKM. V gave up 6 bases and J gave up 2 bases, with 11 bases separating them. DNA for the CDR3: TGTGCCAGCAGCGGCGGGCAGACTGGAAACACCATATATTTT. It specifies CASSGGQTGNTIYF. The full variable domain, completed using reference TRBV28 and TRBJ1-3, is DVKVTQSSRYLVKRTGEKVFLECVQDMDHENMFWYRQDPGLGLRLIYFSYDVKMKEKGDIPEGYSVSREKKERFSLILESASTNQTSMYLCASSGGQTGNTIYFGEGSWLTVV.

The V and J genes are TRBV14 and TRBJ1-2; D possibly corresponds to TRBD1 (6 bases). This CDR3 spans 14 amino acids. CDR1 is SGHDN, CDR2 FVKESK, per germline. Trimming shortened V by 1 base and J by 6 bases, and 12 bases separated the two germline ends. The CDR3 spells CASSQGSGVNGYTF. CDR3 in DNA: TGTGCCAGCAGCCAAGGTTCAGGGGTAAATGGCTACACCTTC.

This chain joins TRBV6-5 and TRBJ2-2; 7 nucleotides match TRBD2. The CDR3 has 14 amino acids. In germline, CDR1 is MNHEY, CDR2 SVGAGI. With 2 bases clipped from V and 6 bases from J, the junction kept 3 bases outside the gene matches. Here the CDR3 reads CASSYGAGSGELFF. CDR3 bases: TGTGCCAGCAGTTACGGAGCGGGATCCGGGGAGCTGTTTTTT.

This chain links TRBV15 with TRBJ2-7, with 9 bases matching TRBD2. The CDR3 covers 18 residues. Germline lookup yields CDR1 LNHNV and CDR2 YYDKDF (reference sequence). V lost 0 bases, J lost 0 bases, and 9 bases stayed unmatched. This CDR3 reads CATSRDRGAGGPSYEQYF. The CDR3, as DNA: TGTGCCACCAGCAGAGATCGGGGGGCGGGAGGGCCCTCCTACGAGCAGTACTTC.

This clone has more than one count but fewer than ten. This sequence joins TRBV11-2 and TRBJ2-5, with 11 positions matching TRBD1. Germline V gene data show CDR1 as SGHAT and CDR2 as FQNNGV. CDR3 length: 15 amino acids. V was pared by 1 base and J by 5 bases, with 3 bases of the junction left unmatched. As DNA, the CDR3 is TGTGCCAGCAGCTTAGGGACAGGGGGCGCGGAGACCCAGTACTTC. Translation gives CASSLGTGGAETQYF.